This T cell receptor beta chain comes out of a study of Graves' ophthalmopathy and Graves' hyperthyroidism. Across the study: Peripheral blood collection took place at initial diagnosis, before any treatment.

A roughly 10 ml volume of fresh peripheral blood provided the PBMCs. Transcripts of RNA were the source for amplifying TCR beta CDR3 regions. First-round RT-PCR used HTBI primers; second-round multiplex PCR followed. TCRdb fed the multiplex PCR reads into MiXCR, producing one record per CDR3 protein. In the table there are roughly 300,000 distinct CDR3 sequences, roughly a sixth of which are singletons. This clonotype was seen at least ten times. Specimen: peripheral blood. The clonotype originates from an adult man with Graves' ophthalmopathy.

The CDR3 DNA follows: TGCAGTGGGGAGGGGTACACTGAAGCTTTCTTT. Its translation: CSGEGYTEAFF. The rearrangement uses TRBV20-1 and TRBJ1-1; D is possibly TRBD1 (5 bases). The CDR3 loop spans 11 amino acids. Trimming removed 7 bases from V and 3 bases from J, with 9 bases in between. The germline V gene has CDR1 DFQATT and CDR2 SNEGSKA (reference sequence).